This T cell receptor (beta chain) emerged from a study of cytomegalovirus exposure and HLA in healthy donors. Study outcomes and limitations: Beyond CMV serostatus, there was no information to go on about immune exposure. For most subjects, TCR beta sequences were reported to predict HLA-A and HLA-B alleles with accuracy.

Germline CDR1 is GTSNPN and CDR2 is SVGIG (reference sequence). This CDR3 region has 16 residues. The V gene end was trimmed by 2 bases and the J gene end by 9 bases; junction bases not matched to a gene: 13. A remark on this clone: Its matching antigen is unknown.

The PCR contained 60 Vbeta and 13 Jbeta primers. Profiling relied on immunoSEQ multiplex PCR, and the TCRdb table lists in-frame clones only, not all of them. The sample shows more than 95,000 clones, 70% to 75% of them seen only once. The specimen sequenced was PBMCs. The gene calls are TRBV30 and TRBJ2-1; 10 nucleotides agree with TRBD2. The TCR originated in a man aged 40-50 years in good health and CMV-seronegative. This CDR3 reads CAWSQVRTSGVREQFF. The CDR3 DNA reads as TGTGCCTGGAGTCAAGTTCGGACTAGCGGTGTCCGTGAGCAGTTCTTC.